This TCR beta chain was retrieved from a study of patients and donors after allogeneic stem cell transplantation. MiXCR was run by TCRdb on the RT-PCR reads, yielding one entry per CDR3 protein. The sample lists tens of thousands of distinct CDR3 sequences, around 5% occurring once. This clonotype has ten or more counts. The V gene lost 4 bases and the J gene lost 0 bases, with 13 bases spanning the gap. The CDR3 has 16 amino acids. Germline lookup yields CDR1 LNHDA and CDR2 SQIVND (reference sequence). This receptor was obtained from a human donor who was either an allogeneic HSCT recipient or a stem cell or donor lymphocyte infusion donor (not recorded which). It is not recorded whose cells these are; they may come from a transplant donor. Sample: blood, either unsorted or a sorted T cell fraction (not recorded which). The rearrangement links TRBV19 to TRBJ2-1; D could derive from TRBD1 or TRBD2 (5 bases each). The CDR3 loop reads CASSTPGRSSYNEQFF. The CDR3 region has the DNA TGTGCCAGTAGTACGCCGGGACGAAGCTCCTACAATGAGCAGTTCTTC.